The rows below give T cell receptor beta chains drawn from one sample of a study of shared clonotypes between healthy human individuals. Sequencing was performed with immunoSEQ multiplex PCR; in TCRdb, only in-frame clones are kept and a portion is missing. The sample contains 2 million to 3 million clones, approximately 93% of which appear only once. What was sequenced was naive CD4+ T cells from PBMCs. These receptors were obtained from a young man in good health. Some clones in this sample may be carry-over from other donors' samples. Both conserved end residues are part of each CDR3. The order of the fields is D gene, clone size, J gene, V gene, CDR3 protein, CDR3 DNA. A D gene is named only where the DNA matches it firmly. Some rows mark clone size as missing; the rest say once, few, many or name a class of expanded clone.

D gene: TRBD2; clone size: once; J gene: TRBJ2-4; V gene: TRBV2; CDR3 protein: CASSDFKSGALKNIQYF; CDR3 DNA: TGTGCCAGCAGTGATTTCAAGAGCGGGGCACTCAAAAACATTCAGTACTTC
D gene: -; clone size: -; J gene: TRBJ1-2; V gene: TRBV28; CDR3 protein: CASSFSGQTIYGYTF; CDR3 DNA: TGTGCCAGCAGTTTCTCGGGGCAGACTATCTATGGCTACACCTTC
D gene: -; clone size: -; J gene: TRBJ2-3; V gene: TRBV18; CDR3 protein: CASSPPGLPDTQYF; CDR3 DNA: TGTGCCAGCTCACCACCGGGTCTTCCAGATACGCAGTATTTT
D gene: -; clone size: -; J gene: TRBJ2-3; V gene: TRBV6-6; CDR3 protein: CASSREGLLGTDTQYF; CDR3 DNA: TGTGCCAGCAGTAGAGAGGGACTTCTGGGCACAGATACGCAGTATTTT
D gene: TRBD2; clone size: -; J gene: TRBJ2-7; V gene: TRBV5-1; CDR3 protein: CASSLGVAGSHEQYF; CDR3 DNA: TGCGCCAGCAGCTTGGGAGTAGCGGGATCCCACGAGCAGTACTTC
D gene: -; clone size: once; J gene: TRBJ1-4; V gene: TRBV27; CDR3 protein: CASSPPGTAGGKLFF; CDR3 DNA: TGTGCCAGCAGTCCACCCGGGACGGCCGGAGGAAAACTGTTTTTT
D gene: TRBD2; clone size: once; J gene: TRBJ2-3; V gene: TRBV4-2; CDR3 protein: CASSQERQREAPLTQYF; CDR3 DNA: TGTGCCAGCAGCCAAGAACGGCAGCGGGAGGCCCCTTTAACGCAGTATTTT
D gene: -; clone size: -; J gene: TRBJ1-2; V gene: TRBV7-6; CDR3 protein: CASSQNYGYTF; CDR3 DNA: TGTGCCAGCAGCCAGAACTATGGCTACACCTTC
D gene: TRBD2; clone size: -; J gene: TRBJ2-5; V gene: TRBV6-5; CDR3 protein: CASRIPGLAGETQYF; CDR3 DNA: TGTGCCAGCAGAATCCCGGGACTAGCGGGAGAGACCCAGTACTTC
D gene: TRBD2; clone size: -; J gene: TRBJ2-1; V gene: TRBV5-1; CDR3 protein: CASRPRLAGPYNEQFF; CDR3 DNA: TGCGCCAGCAGACCGAGACTAGCGGGACCTTACAATGAGCAGTTCTTC
D gene: TRBD1; clone size: -; J gene: TRBJ2-2; V gene: TRBV6-6; CDR3 protein: CASSPGQGRSGELFF; CDR3 DNA: TGTGCCAGCAGTCCCGGACAGGGAAGGTCCGGGGAGCTGTTTTTT
D gene: -; clone size: few; J gene: TRBJ1-5; V gene: TRBV2; CDR3 protein: CASSPDGSNQPQHF; CDR3 DNA: TGTGCCAGCTCCCCCGACGGGAGCAATCAGCCCCAGCATTTT
D gene: -; clone size: -; J gene: TRBJ1-1; V gene: TRBV5-4; CDR3 protein: CASSLAFAAGVNTEAFF; CDR3 DNA: TGTGCCAGCAGCTTGGCATTCGCGGCAGGGGTGAACACTGAAGCTTTCTTT